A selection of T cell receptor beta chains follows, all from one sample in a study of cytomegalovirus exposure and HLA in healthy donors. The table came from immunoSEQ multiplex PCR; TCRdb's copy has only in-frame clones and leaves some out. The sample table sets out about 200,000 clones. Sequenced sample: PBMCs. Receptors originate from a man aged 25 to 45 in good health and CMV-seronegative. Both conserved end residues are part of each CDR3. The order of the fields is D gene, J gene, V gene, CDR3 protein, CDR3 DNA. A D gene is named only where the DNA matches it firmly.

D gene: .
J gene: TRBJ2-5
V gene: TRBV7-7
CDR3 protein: CASSPWGVQETQYF
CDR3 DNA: TGTGCCAGCAGCCCGTGGGGAGTCCAAGAGACCCAGTACTTC

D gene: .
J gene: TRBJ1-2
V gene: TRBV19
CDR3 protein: CASSGQTSYGYTF
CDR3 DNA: TGTGCCAGTAGTGGACAGACCAGTTATGGCTACACCTTC

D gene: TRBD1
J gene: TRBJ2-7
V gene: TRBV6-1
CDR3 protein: CAGSLDRVFYGQYF
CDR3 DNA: TGTGCCGGATCTTTAGACAGGGTTTTCTACGGGCAGTACTTC

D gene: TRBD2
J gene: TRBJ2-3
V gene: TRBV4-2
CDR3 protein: CASSQEGGGASDTQYF
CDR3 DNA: TGTGCCAGCAGCCAAGAGGGGGGAGGGGCTAGCGATACGCAGTATTTT

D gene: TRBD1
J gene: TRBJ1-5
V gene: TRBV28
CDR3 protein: CASTPGGYNQPQHF
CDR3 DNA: TGTGCCAGCACCCCAGGGGGCTACAATCAGCCCCAGCATTTT

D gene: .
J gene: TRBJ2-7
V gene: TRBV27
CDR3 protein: CASSFASSTYEQYF
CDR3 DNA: TGTGCCAGCAGTTTCGCTAGCAGTACCTACGAGCAGTACTTC

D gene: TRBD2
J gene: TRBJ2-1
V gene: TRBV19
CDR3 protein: CASSPRGLAGGKQFF
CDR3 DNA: TGTGCCAGTAGTCCCAGGGGACTAGCGGGAGGCAAGCAGTTCTTC

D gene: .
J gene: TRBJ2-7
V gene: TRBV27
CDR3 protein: CASSFRGTEQYF
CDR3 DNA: TGTGCCAGCAGTTTTCGGGGGACCGAGCAGTACTTC

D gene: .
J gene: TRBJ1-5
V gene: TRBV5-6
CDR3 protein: CASSLMQGNQPQHF
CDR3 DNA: TGTGCCAGCAGCTTGATGCAGGGCAATCAGCCCCAGCATTTT

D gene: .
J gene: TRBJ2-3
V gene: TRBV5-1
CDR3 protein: CASSKSTDTQYF
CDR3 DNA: TGCGCCAGCAGTAAAAGCACAGATACGCAGTATTTT

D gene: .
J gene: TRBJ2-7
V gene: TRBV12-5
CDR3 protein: CASGLVKRGRYEQYF
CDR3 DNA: TGTGCTAGTGGTTTGGTAAAAAGGGGTCGATACGAGCAGTACTTC

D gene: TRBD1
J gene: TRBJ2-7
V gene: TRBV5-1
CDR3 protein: CASSRMRTGSYEQYF
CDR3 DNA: TGCGCCAGCAGCCGGATGAGGACAGGGAGCTACGAGCAGTACTTC

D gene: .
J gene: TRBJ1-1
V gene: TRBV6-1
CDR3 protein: CASRFDMSEAFF
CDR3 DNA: TGTGCCAGCAGGTTTGACATGTCTGAAGCTTTCTTT

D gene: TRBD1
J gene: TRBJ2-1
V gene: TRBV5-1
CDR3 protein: CASSWGQPSNSYNEQFF
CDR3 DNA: TGCGCCAGCAGCTGGGGACAGCCCTCCAACTCCTACAATGAGCAGTTCTTC

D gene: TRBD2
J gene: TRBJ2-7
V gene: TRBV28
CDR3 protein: CASSSSSGSSYEQYF
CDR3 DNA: TGTGCCAGCAGCTCCTCTAGCGGGAGCTCCTACGAGCAGTACTTC

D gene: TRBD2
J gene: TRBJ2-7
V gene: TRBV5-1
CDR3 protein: CASSPTTSGDSYEQYF
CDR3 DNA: TGCGCCAGCAGCCCTACGACTAGCGGGGATTCCTACGAGCAGTACTTC

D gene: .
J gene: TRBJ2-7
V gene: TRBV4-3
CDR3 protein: CASSHPLKDRTPTYYEQYF
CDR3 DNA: TGCGCCAGCAGCCATCCCCTCAAAGACAGGACTCCTACATACTACGAGCAGTACTTC

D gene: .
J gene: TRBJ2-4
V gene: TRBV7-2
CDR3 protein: CASSAQSRVASKNIQYF
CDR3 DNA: TGTGCCAGCAGCGCCCAGTCCAGGGTAGCCTCCAAAAACATTCAGTACTTC

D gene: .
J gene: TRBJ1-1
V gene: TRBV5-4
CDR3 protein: CASSFGGDTEAFF
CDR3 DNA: TGTGCCAGCAGCTTTGGCGGCGACACTGAAGCTTTCTTT

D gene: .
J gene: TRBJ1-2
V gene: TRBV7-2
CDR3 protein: CASSWGGNYGYTF
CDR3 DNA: TGTGCCAGCAGCTGGGGAGGGAACTATGGCTACACCTTC

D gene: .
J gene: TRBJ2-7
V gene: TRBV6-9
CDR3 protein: CAPRPGYEQYF
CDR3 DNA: TGTGCCCCCCGGCCAGGGTACGAGCAGTACTTC

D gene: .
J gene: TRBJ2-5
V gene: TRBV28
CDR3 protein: CASSLWQRTNQETQYF
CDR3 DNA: TGTGCCAGCAGTTTATGGCAGAGGACTAATCAAGAGACCCAGTACTTC

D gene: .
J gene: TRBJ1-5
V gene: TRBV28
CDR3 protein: CASTRGGSQNQPQHF
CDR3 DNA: TGTGCCAGCACTCGCGGGGGCAGCCAAAATCAGCCCCAGCATTTT

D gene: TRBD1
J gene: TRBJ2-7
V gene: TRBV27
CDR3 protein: CASSLDRGPYEQYF
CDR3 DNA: TGTGCCAGCAGCCTCGACAGGGGGCCGTACGAGCAGTACTTC

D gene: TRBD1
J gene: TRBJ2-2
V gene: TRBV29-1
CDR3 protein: CSVGQTNTGELFF
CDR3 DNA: TGCAGCGTGGGACAGACGAACACCGGGGAGCTGTTTTTT

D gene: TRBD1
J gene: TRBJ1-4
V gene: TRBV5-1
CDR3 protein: CASREQGDANEKLFF
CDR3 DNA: TGCGCCAGCAGAGAACAGGGGGACGCTAATGAAAAACTGTTTTTT

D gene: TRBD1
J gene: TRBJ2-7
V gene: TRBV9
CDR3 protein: CASSVGQGPLLTYEQYF
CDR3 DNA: TGTGCCAGCAGCGTAGGACAGGGGCCCTTACTAACCTACGAGCAGTACTTC

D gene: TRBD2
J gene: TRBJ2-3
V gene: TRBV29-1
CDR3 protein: CSGQREVGDTQYF
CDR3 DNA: TGCAGCGGGCAGCGGGAGGTAGGGGATACGCAGTATTTT

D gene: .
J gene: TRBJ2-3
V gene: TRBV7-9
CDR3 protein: CASSRRGALSTDTQYF
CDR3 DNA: TGTGCCAGCAGCCGCAGGGGGGCACTGAGCACAGATACGCAGTATTTT

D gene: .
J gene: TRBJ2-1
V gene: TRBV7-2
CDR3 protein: CASSLGYVGLSSYNEQFF
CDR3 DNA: TGTGCCAGCAGCTTAGGGTATGTTGGCTTAAGCTCCTACAATGAGCAGTTCTTC

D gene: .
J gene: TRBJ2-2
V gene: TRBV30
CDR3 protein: CAWRLALNTGELFF
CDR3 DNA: TGTGCCTGGAGGTTAGCGCTGAACACCGGGGAGCTGTTTTTT

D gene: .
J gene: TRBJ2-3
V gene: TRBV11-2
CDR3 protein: CASSPGGIGTDTQYF
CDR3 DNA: TGTGCCAGCAGCCCCGGCGGGATCGGCACAGATACGCAGTATTTT

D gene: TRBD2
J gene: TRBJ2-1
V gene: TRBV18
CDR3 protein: CASSPGGGNEQFF
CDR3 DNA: TGTGCCAGCTCTCCAGGCGGGGGCAATGAGCAGTTCTTC

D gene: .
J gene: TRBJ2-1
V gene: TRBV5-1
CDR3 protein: CASSPGVSYNEQFF
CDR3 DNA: TGCGCCAGCAGTCCGGGGGTCTCCTACAATGAGCAGTTCTTC

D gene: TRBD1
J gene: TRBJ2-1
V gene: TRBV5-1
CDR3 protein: CASRGQGAPFGYNEQFF
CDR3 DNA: TGCGCCAGCAGGGGACAGGGGGCTCCCTTTGGCTACAATGAGCAGTTCTTC

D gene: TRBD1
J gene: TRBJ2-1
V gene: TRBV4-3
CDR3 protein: CASSHRQGHYNEQFF
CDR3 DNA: TGCGCCAGCAGCCATAGACAGGGGCACTACAATGAGCAGTTCTTC

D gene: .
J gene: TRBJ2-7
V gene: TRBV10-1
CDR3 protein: CASRIFRPGYPPYEQYF
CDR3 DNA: TGCGCCAGCCGCATTTTTCGACCAGGTTACCCTCCCTACGAGCAGTACTTC

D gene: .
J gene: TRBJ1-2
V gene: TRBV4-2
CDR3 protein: CASSPGRTEGGGYTF
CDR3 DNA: TGTGCCAGCAGCCCAGGCAGGACCGAGGGTGGTGGCTACACCTTC

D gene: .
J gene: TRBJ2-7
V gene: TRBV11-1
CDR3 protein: CASSLPGNYEQYF
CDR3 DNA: TGTGCCAGCAGCTTACCGGGAAACTACGAGCAGTACTTC

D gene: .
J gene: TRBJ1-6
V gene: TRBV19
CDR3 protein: CASSTDSNSPLHF
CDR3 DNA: TGTGCCAGTAGTACGGACAGTAATTCACCCCTCCACTTT

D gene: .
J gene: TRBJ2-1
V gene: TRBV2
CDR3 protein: CASSIRRQDNEQFF
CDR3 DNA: TGTGCCAGCAGCATCCGACGACAGGACAATGAGCAGTTCTTC

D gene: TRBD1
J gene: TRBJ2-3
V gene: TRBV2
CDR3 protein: CATRQGFTTDTQYF
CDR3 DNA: TGTGCCACCCGACAGGGGTTTACGACAGATACGCAGTATTTT